This TCR beta chain was sequenced during a study of cytomegalovirus exposure and HLA in healthy donors (dated 2017 in TCRdb). Looking at the study overall: An earlier analysis of approximately 640 of the donors reported more than 250 Gb of sequence data and about 100 million unique TCR beta sequences from approximately 180 million T cells. Roughly 5 DR-DQ haplotypes were handled as single units for association and clustering, since linkage in the cohort was strong. Besides the first cohort of 500 to 700 subjects, a separate validation cohort made up of over 95 different subjects was used. The study was designed to test whether signatures of past pathogen exposure could be identified by cataloging public T cell receptors. Using immunosequencing, the study profiled T cell repertoires from 666 subjects and related those repertoires to cytomegalovirus serostatus. Rather than drawing on any new phenotypic data, the later analysis identified candidate immune exposures from TCR beta sequences and the way those sequences occurred across donors. HLA typing included class I and class II loci at four-digit resolution. An early release covering about 600 HLA-typed donors comprised about 300 gigabases of sequencing data and around 85 million unique TCR sequences. The number of typed donors differed by locus: about 620-640 for A, B, C, DRB1 and DQB1; approximately 540 for DQA1; 606 for DPA1; and some 470 for DPB1. A later genetic analysis took genome-wide SNP genotypes for about three fifths of the roughly 700 donors and used that subset as a discovery cohort. Of the roughly 400 genotyped donors, approximately 81% were placed in the genetic ancestry cluster associated with self-reported Caucasian donors. Among around 400 genotyped donors of the cohort, an average of approximately 250,000 unique TCR beta nucleotide sequences were sequenced per donor, roughly 20% of them non-productive. Donor age, sex, ethnicity and CMV serostatus were compiled alongside the repertoire data. An earlier analysis of a few hundred of the donors applied high-throughput TCR beta sequencing to assess whether each TCR beta V gene segment acted as functional or pseudogenic. Every repertoire in the discovery cohort had been generated on one and the same sequencing platform. A later analysis re-examined previously published TCR beta repertoires from 500 to 700 donors and added high-resolution HLA genotyping to investigate patterns of TCR occurrence. To predict cytomegalovirus infection status, the study combined high-throughput TCR immunosequencing, statistical association of individual TCRs with disease status, and machine learning. Points the paper makes about the study in general: It was suggested by the authors that the approach could potentially be generalized to other disease states and immunological phenotypes. At a false discovery rate of 0.05, a later analysis linked some 17,000 TCR beta sequences to specific HLA alleles. While some public TCRs were present in many individuals, most TCR sequences turned up only very rarely across donors. For the cohort, immune exposure information was limited to CMV serostatus. A later analysis found that TCR association rates varied across HLA loci, with DRB1 alleles showing the most associated TCRs and HLA-C alleles the fewest. HLA typing was unavailable for some donors at each locus, so association tests used only the typed subset. Some IMGT-functional V segments, including TRBV6-2 and TRBV6-3, could not be distinguished by the 87-base-pair reads and were therefore excluded. Broadly in line with IMGT annotations, most TCR beta V segments showed up in productive rearrangements about 90% or about 30% of the time in an earlier analysis of 587 of the donors. A later genetic analysis associated a missense DCLRE1C variant with V-gene and J-gene trimming of TCR beta chains, and an independent cohort replicated the association. A further reported finding was that TCR beta sequences accurately predicted the HLA-A and HLA-B alleles for most subjects in the first cohort. This cohort had only TCR beta chains sequenced, and the lack of alpha or paired-chain data limited which features could be detected. Presence/absence analyses assumed roughly uniform sequencing depth across donors, an assumption that may not hold. According to a later analysis, most CMV-associated TCR beta chains appeared to be HLA-restricted, and the HLA associations seemed to be driven largely by CMV exposure. In a later analysis, HLA-associated TCR beta chains showed more clonal expansion and lower generation probabilities than non-associated chains that were equally common. In both the original and validation cohorts, the classifier was reported to diagnose cytomegalovirus status with high specificity and sensitivity. According to a later analysis, parvovirus B19, influenza, CMV and Epstein-Barr virus appeared linked to several top co-occurrence clusters. A cluster of highly shared sequence variants was judged likely to be a technical artifact of the sequencing pipeline. A later genetic analysis reported fewer N-insertions in productive TCRs among donors in an Asian-associated ancestry cluster than the roughly 700-donor mean. The study listed over 150 TCR beta chains as associated with cytomegalovirus. The earlier analysis of approximately 590 of the donors excluded some 15 rarely observed V segments, including chromosome 9 orphons, because counts were too low. A few of the identified cytomegalovirus-associated TCR beta chains were confirmed in vitro to be specific for cytomegalovirus antigens. When HLA alleles, especially DR and DQ, strongly co-occurred, TCR associations were difficult to assign to individual alleles. Correlated functional status among segregating V segments might reflect linkage disequilibrium, but an unknown experimental factor could not be ruled out.

In total, about 650 healthy bone marrow donors made up the cohort. Cohort members were all nominally healthy when sampled, although unrecorded immune exposures were likely present. The donor was CMV seronegative and was included in the group of approximately 350 seronegative cohort members. Every donor gave a peripheral blood sample, and the peripheral blood mononuclear cells from that sample were used for TCR beta sequencing. Genomic DNA was extracted from the blood cell samples with the Qiagen DNeasy Blood Extraction Kit. V has 5 bases trimmed and J has 6 bases trimmed; junction bases matching no gene number 9. Its CDR3 holds 14 amino acids, cysteine through phenylalanine. The entry retains the CDR3 DNA only, 42 bases that are in frame from base 1. Per the germline V gene (reference sequence), MNHNY is the CDR1 and SVGAGI is the CDR2. The library was built by means of the immunoSEQ multiplex PCR assay. The multiplex PCR relied on a mix of 60 forward primers for TCR Vbeta segments and 13 reverse primers for TCR Jbeta segments. The CDR3 region of rearranged TCR beta genes was amplified from genomic DNA with a multiplex PCR assay. Amplified TCR beta libraries were sequenced as 87-base-pair reads on the Illumina HiSeq System. In the paper's pipeline: Across the 670 or so repertoires, a later analysis counted roughly 84 million unique TCR beta chains, approximately 12 million of which were shared by at least two donors. Raw reads were error-corrected and collapsed into unique sequences by a nearest-neighbor algorithm in which closely related sequences were merged to remove PCR and sequencing errors. V, D and J gene segments were assigned by aligning CDR3 sequences to IMGT reference sequences. Each retained sequence needed at least a six-nucleotide match to both a V gene segment and a J gene segment. Rearrangements were classified as productive when the CDR3 lacked stop codons and remained in frame with V and J, and all other rearrangements were classified as non-productive. CDR3 was defined by IMGT convention, running from the second conserved V-encoded cysteine to the conserved J-encoded phenylalanine. Sequences without an unambiguous match to a single V gene segment were excluded from the earlier analysis of over 500 of the donors. An earlier analysis of some 500 of the donors classified V segments as functional when productive rearrangements were above 56.7% and as segregating when the standard deviation between donors was above 5%. A statistical classification framework was built to diagnose cytomegalovirus status from the catalog of TCR beta chain sequences. A later analysis assigned V and J genes by comparing TCR nucleotide sequences with IMGT/GENE-DB human TR gene sequences. Using the TCRdist pipeline, a later analysis assigned CDR3 sequences along with most-parsimonious VDJ recombination scenarios. A later analysis defined each TCR beta chain by its CDR3 amino acid sequence plus V-gene family, and excluded reads lacking a unique V-gene family. To address suspected cross-contamination and a sequencing artifact, a later analysis removed 592 highly shared, low-generation-probability nucleotide sequences. In a later analysis, a clonal expansion index for each public chain was calculated from normalized within-repertoire ranks of inferred template counts. In a later analysis, generation probabilities were computed with a VDJ recombination model fitted to out-of-frame rearrangements, and the resulting probabilities were checked against IGoR. Hypergeometric tests were used in a later analysis to score TCR-TCR, TCR-HLA and TCR-CMV co-occurrence, with a repertoire-size bias correction applied to the TCR pairs. To estimate false discovery rates, a later analysis permuted the HLA or CMV assignments 20 times. A later analysis grouped co-occurring TCRs with DBSCAN, adding TCRdist sequence similarity when clustering within HLA-allele-positive subsets. Repertoires with fewer than 30,000 or more than 120,000 public chains, plus five repertoires with anomalous nucleotide sharing, were excluded from co-occurrence clustering. TCRdb mirrors the immuneACCESS table, restricted to in-frame sequences. Some clones are absent from its copies; in checked studies, under half trace to an unresolved V gene, and the reason for the others is unknown. That table furnishes V, J and clone size, whereas the DNA furnished D and trimming. The sample table lists 150,000 or so clones, about 77% of them with a count of one. In total, the top ten clones hold roughly 4.3% of the sample.

Points on this clone: The antigen this receptor binds is unknown. Per-base qualities were not stored, and no clone one base away is much larger.

This chain joins TRBV6-6 to TRBJ1-2, and 7 junctional nucleotides match TRBD1. Material for sequencing was PBMCs. This TCR was sampled from a male donor in good health and CMV-seronegative. The nucleotide sequence reads as follows: TGTGCCAGCAGTGTGAATGGACAGGCGAATGGCTACACCTTC. It codes for CASSVNGQANGYTF.